The clone carrying this TCR beta chain was detected a few times. Germline assignment: CDR1 SEHNR and CDR2 FQNEAQ (reference sequence). The junction had 4 bases not matched to a gene; V was cut back by 4 bases and J by 3 bases. The CDR3 is made up of 16 amino acids. These data come from a study of control samples from healthy donors and cancer patients. The method was immunoSEQ multiplex PCR; TCRdb's version includes in-frame clones alone and lacks a portion of them. The sample has approximately 230,000 clones; roughly 87% are singletons. The sequenced sample was PBMCs. The sequence was collected from a woman aged 55-70 years with lung cancer. The chain links TRBV7-9 to TRBJ1-3; TRBD1 agrees at 12 bases. DNA for the CDR3: TGTGCCAGCAGCTCCGGGACAGGGGGCTTTGGAAACACCATATATTTT. Translated: CASSSGTGGFGNTIYF.